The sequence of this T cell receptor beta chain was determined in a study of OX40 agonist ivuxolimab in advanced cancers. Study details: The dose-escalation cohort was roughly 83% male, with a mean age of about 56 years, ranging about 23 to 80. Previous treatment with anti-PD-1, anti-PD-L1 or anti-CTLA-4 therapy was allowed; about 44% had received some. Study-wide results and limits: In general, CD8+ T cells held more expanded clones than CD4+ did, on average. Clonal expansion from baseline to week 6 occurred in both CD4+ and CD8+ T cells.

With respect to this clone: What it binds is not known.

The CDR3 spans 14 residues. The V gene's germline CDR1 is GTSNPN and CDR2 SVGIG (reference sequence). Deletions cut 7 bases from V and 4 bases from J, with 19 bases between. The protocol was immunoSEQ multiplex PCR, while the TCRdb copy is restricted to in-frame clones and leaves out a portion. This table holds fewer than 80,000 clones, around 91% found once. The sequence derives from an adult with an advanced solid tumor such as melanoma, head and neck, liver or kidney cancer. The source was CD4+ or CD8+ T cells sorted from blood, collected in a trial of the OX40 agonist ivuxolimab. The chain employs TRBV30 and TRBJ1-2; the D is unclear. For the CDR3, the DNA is TGTGCCTCGGGTCTCCCAATAACTACCTATGGCTACACCTTC. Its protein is CASGLPITTYGYTF.